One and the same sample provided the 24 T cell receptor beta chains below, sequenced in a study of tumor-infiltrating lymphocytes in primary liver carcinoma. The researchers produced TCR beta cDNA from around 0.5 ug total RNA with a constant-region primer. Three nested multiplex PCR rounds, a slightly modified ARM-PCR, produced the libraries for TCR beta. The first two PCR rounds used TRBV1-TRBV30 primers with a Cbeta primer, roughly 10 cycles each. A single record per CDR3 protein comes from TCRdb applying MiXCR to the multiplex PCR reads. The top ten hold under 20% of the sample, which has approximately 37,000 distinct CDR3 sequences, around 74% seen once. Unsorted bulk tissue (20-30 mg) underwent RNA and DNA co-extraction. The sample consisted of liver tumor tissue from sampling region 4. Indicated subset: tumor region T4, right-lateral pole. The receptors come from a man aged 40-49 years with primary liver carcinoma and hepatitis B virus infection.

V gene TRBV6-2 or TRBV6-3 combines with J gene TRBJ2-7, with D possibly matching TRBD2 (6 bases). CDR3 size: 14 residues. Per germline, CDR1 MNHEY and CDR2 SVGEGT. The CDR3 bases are TGTGCTAGCGGTTCGTTGCTAGCAGACTACGAGCAGTACTTC. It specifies CASGSLLADYEQYF.

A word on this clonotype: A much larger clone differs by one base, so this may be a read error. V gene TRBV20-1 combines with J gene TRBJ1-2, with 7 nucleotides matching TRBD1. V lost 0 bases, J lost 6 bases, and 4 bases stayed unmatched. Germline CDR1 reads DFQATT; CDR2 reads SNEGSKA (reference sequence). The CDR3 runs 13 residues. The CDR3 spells CSAREVGQDGYTF. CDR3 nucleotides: TGCAGTGCTAGAGAAGTCGGACAGGATGGCTACACCTTC.

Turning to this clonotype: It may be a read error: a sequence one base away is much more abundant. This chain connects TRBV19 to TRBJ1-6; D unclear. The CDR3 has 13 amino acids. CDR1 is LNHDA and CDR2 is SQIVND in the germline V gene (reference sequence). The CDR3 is CVSKPRNNSPLHF. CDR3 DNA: TGTGTCAGTAAACCCCGGAATAATTCACCCCTCCACTTT.

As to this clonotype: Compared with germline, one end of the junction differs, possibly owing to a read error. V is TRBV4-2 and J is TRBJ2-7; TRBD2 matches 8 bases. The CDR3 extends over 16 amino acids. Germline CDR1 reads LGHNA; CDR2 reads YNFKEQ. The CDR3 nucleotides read TGTGCCAGCAACCAAGATAGGGCTAGCGGGTACTACGAGCAGCATTTC. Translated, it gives CASNQDRASGYYEQHF.

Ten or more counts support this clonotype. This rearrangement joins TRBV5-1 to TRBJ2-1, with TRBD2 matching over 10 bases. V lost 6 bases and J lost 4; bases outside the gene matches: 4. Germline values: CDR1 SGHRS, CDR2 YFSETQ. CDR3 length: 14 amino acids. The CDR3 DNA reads TGCGCCAGCACGTTAGCGGGAGGTTACAATGAGCAGTTCTTC. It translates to CASTLAGGYNEQFF.

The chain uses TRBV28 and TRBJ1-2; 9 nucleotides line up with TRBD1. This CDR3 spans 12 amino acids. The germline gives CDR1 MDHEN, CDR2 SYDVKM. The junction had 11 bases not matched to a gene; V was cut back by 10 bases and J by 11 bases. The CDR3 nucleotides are TGTGCCACCGCGGACAGGGGCTATGTGTACACCTTC. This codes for CATADRGYVYTF.

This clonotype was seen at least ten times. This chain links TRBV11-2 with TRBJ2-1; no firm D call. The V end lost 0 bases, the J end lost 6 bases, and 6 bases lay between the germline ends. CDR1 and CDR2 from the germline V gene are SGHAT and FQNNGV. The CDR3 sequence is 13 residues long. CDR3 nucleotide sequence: TGTGCCAGCAGCTTAGAAAGTTTCAATGAGCAGTTCTTC. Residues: CASSLESFNEQFF.

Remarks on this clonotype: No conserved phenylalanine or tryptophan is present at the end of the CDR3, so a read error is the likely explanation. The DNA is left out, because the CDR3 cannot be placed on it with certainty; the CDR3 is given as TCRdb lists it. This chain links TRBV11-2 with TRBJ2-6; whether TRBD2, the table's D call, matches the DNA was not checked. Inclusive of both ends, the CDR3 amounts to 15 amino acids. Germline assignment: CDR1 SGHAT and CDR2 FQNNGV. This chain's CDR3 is CATQRPRSGADVLSL.

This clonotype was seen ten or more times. The chain's CDR3 is CASSVQGREQFF. Here the CDR3 DNA reads TGTGCCAGCAGCGTTCAGGGCCGTGAGCAGTTCTTC. V is TRBV9 and J is TRBJ2-1, with a possible D match to TRBD1 (5 bases). This CDR3 has 12 amino acids. The V end lost 2 bases, the J end lost 9 bases, and 9 bases lay between the germline ends. Germline V CDR1 and CDR2: SGDLS, YYNGEE.

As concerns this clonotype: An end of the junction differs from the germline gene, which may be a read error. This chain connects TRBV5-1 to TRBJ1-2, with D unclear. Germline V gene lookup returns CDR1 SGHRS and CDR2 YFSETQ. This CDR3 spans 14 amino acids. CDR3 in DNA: TGTGCCAGCAGCTTGCTTGAGATGGGTTATGGCTACACCTTC. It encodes CASSLLEMGYGYTF.

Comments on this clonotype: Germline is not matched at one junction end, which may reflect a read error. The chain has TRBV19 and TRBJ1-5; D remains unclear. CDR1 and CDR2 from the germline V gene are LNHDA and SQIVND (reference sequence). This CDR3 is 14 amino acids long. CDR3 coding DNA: TGTACCAGTACCCCAGGCTTCGGCAATCAGCCCCAGCATTTT. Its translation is CTSTPGFGNQPQHF. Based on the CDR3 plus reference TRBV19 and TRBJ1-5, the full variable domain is DGGITQSPKYLFRKEGQNVTLSCEQNLNHDAMYWYRQDPGQGLRLIYYSQIVNDFQKGDIAEGYSVSREKKESFPLTVTSAQKNPTAFYLCTSTPGFGNQPQHFGDGTRLSIL.

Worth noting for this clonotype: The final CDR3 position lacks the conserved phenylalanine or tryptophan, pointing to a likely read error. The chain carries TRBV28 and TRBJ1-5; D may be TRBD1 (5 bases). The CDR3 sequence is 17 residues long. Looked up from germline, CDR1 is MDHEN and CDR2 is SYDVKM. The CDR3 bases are TGTGCCAGCAGACCCACTAAGGGGATCGGAAGCAATCAGTCCCAGCATTTA. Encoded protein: CASRPTKGIGSNQSQHL.

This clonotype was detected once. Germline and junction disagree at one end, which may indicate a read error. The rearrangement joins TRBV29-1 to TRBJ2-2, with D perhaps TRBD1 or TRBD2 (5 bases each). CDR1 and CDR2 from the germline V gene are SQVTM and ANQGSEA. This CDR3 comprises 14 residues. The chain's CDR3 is CGVFGPGPTGELFF. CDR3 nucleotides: TGCGGCGTCTTCGGTCCGGGACCCACCGGGGAACTGTTTTTT.

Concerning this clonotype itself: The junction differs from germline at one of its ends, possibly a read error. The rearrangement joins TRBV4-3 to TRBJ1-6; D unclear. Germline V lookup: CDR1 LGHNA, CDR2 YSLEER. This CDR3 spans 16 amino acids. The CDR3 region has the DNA TGCGCCAACAGCTCCTGTGACATGGGAAGGAATTCACCCCTCCACTTT. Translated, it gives CANSSCDMGRNSPLHF.

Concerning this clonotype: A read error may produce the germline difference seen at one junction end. Here the CDR3 DNA reads TGCGCCAGCGCTCAGGGACAGTCCCAAGAGACCCAGCAATTC. Translation gives CASAQGQSQETQQF. The chain links TRBV12-3 or TRBV12-4 to TRBJ2-5; 7 bases agree with TRBD1. This CDR3 has 14 amino acids.

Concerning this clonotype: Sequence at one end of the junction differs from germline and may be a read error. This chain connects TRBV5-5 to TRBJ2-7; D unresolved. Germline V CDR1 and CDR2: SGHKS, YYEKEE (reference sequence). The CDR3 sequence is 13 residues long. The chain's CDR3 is CASRFGRPYKQYF. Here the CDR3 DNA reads TGTGCCAGCCGCTTTGGACGGCCCTACAAGCAGTACTTC. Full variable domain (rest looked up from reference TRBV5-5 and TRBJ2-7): DAGVTQSPTHLIKTRGQQVTLRCSPISGHKSVSWYQQVLGQGPQFIFQYYEKEERGRGNFPDRFSARQFPNYSSELNVNALLLGDSALYLCASRFGRPYKQYFGPGTRLTVT.

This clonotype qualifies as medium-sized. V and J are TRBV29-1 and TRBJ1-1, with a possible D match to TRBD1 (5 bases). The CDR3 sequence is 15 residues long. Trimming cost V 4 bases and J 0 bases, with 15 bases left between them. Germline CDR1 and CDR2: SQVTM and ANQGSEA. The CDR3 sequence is CSVGRGWGMNTEAFF. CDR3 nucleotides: TGCAGCGTTGGTAGGGGCTGGGGGATGAACACTGAAGCTTTCTTT.

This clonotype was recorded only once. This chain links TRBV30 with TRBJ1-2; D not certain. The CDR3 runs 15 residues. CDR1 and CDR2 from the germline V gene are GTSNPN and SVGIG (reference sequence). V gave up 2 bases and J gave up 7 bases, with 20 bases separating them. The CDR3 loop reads CAWSSYGPTLLGYTF. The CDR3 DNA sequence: TGTGCCTGGAGTAGTTACGGACCAACCCTCCTTGGCTACACCTTC.

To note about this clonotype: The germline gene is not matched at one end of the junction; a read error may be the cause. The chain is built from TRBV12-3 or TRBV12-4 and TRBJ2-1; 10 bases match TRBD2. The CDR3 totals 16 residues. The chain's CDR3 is CVSSLYVLAGDNGQFF. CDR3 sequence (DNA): TGTGTCAGCAGTTTATATGTGCTAGCGGGGGACAATGGACAGTTCTTC.

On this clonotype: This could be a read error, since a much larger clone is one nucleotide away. In DNA form, the CDR3 reads TGTGACAGCAGTGAACCTCAAGATACGCAGTATTTT. It specifies CDSSEPQDTQYF. The chain uses TRBV2 and TRBJ2-3, with unresolved D. This CDR3 has 12 amino acids. Looked up from germline, CDR1 is SNHLY and CDR2 is FYNNEI.

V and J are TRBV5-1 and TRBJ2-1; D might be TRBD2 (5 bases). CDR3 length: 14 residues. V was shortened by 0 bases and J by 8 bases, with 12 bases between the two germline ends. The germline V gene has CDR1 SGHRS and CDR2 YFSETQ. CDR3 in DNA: TGCGCCAGCAGCTTGGAGGGTGGGAGACATGAGCAGTTCTTC. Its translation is CASSLEGGRHEQFF.

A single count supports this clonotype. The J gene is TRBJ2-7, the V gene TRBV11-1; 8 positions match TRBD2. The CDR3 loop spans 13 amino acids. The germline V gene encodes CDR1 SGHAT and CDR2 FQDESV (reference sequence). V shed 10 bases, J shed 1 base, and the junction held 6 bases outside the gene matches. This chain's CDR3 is CANGGERSYEQYF. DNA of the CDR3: TGTGCCAACGGGGGGGAGCGATCCTACGAGCAGTACTTC.

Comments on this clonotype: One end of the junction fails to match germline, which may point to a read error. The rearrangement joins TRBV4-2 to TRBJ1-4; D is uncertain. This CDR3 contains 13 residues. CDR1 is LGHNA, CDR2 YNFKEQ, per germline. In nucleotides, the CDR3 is TGTGCCGGCAGCCAACCCCACCGTGAAAAACTGCTTTTT. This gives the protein CAGSQPHREKLLF.

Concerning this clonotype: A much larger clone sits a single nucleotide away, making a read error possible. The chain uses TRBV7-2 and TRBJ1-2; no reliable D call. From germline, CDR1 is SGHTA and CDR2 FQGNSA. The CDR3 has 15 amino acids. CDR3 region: CASRLVAGPSYGYTF. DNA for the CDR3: TGTGCCAGCCGCTTAGTAGCCGGACCGAGCTATGGCTACACCTTC. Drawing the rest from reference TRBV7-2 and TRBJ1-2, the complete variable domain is GAGVSQSPSNKVTEKGKDVELRCDPISGHTALYWYRQSLGQGLEFLIYFQGNSAPDKSGLPSDRFSAERTGGSVSTLTIQRTQQEDSAVYLCASRLVAGPSYGYTFGSGTRLTVV.